A single sample gave rise to the 32 T cell receptor beta chains below, sequenced in a study of T-cell reconstitution after alpha-beta-depleted transplantation in children. Preparing the TCRbeta library involved the use of unique molecular identifiers. Each CDR3 protein gets one entry after TCRdb re-called the PCR reads with MiXCR. This sample has a few hundred thousand distinct CDR3 sequences, with over 9% found just once. Sequenced here: PBMCs, sampled before TCRalphabeta/CD19-depleted stem cell transplant. The source is a boy in the first two years of life with acute myeloid leukemia, due to receive a stem cell transplant.

This clonotype was recorded at least ten times. The chain couples TRBV7-2 to TRBJ2-2, with TRBD2 matching over 7 bases. The germline V gene has CDR1 SGHTA and CDR2 FQGNSA. The CDR3 is made up of 16 amino acids. The V and J ends lost 5 bases and 2 bases, in that order; junction bases with no gene match: 8. As DNA, the CDR3 is TGTGCCAGCAGCCGCCGGCGGGGGTCCAACACCGGGGAGCTGTTTTTT. This encodes CASSRRRGSNTGELFF.

This chain connects TRBV20-1 to TRBJ2-3; 12 positions match TRBD1. CDR1 is DFQATT and CDR2 is SNEGSKA in the germline V gene (reference sequence). This CDR3 has 17 residues. The CDR3 bases are TGCTGTGTTAGAGTGAGGGACAGGGGGCGAGTCACAGATACGCAGTATTTT. Protein product: CCVRVRDRGRVTDTQYF.

This clonotype was counted many times. J is TRBJ2-2 and V is TRBV12-3 or TRBV12-4; D gene uncertain. V was trimmed by 3 bases and J by 0 bases, leaving 8 bases between them. The CDR3 runs to 15 residues. CDR3 coding DNA: TGTGCCAGCAGTTTGTACTCCGCGAACACCGGGGAGCTGTTTTTT. Translated: CASSLYSANTGELFF.

The V and J genes are TRBV7-9 and TRBJ2-4; either TRBD1 or TRBD2 may supply D (6 bases each). V was pared by 6 bases and J by 8 bases, with 14 bases between. The CDR3 contains 13 residues. Germline V gene lookup returns CDR1 SEHNR and CDR2 FQNEAQ (reference sequence). The CDR3 region is CASRPNREDIQYF. The DNA for the CDR3 is TGTGCCAGCAGACCCAACAGGGAGGACATTCAGTACTTC.

This clonotype was counted ten times or more. CDR3 loop: CASRAGTAISSYNEQFF. CDR3 bases: TGTGCCAGCAGGGCCGGGACCGCCATAAGCTCCTACAATGAGCAGTTCTTC. The chain recombines TRBV12-3 or TRBV12-4 with TRBJ2-1; D tentatively reads TRBD1 or TRBD2 (5 bases each). This CDR3 has 17 residues. The V end lost 6 bases, the J end lost 0 bases, and 18 bases lay between the germline ends.

This clonotype was seen repeatedly, ten times or more. This sequence joins TRBV7-2 and TRBJ2-3, with D unclear. The CDR3 length is 13 residues. Germline V gives CDR1 SGHTA, CDR2 FQGNSA. V lost 3 bases and J 2 bases, leaving 6 bases between the germline ends. Here the CDR3 reads CASSFFLTDTQYF. The CDR3 DNA is TGTGCCAGCAGCTTTTTCCTCACAGATACGCAGTATTTT.

The chain is built from TRBV5-1 and TRBJ2-7, with TRBD2 matching 9 bases. The J segment lost 0 bases and the V segment lost 3 bases, leaving 1 base of the junction unmatched. The germline V gene encodes CDR1 SGHRS and CDR2 YFSETQ. The CDR3 runs 14 residues. The CDR3 sequence: CASSWGLASYEQYF. The CDR3 DNA sequence: TGCGCCAGCAGCTGGGGACTAGCCTCCTACGAGCAGTACTTC.

This clonotype was seen ten or more times. The gene calls are TRBV29-1 and TRBJ1-1, with D possibly matching TRBD1 (5 bases). The germline V gene has CDR1 SQVTM and CDR2 ANQGSEA. V lost 7 bases to trimming and J lost 1 base, with 13 bases between them. This CDR3 region has 13 residues. CDR3 sequence (DNA): TGCAGCGCTCGGCCCACAGGGAACACTGAAGCTTTCTTT. Its translation: CSARPTGNTEAFF.

V usage is TRBV12-3 or TRBV12-4 and J usage is TRBJ2-5; D remains ambiguous. The CDR3 loop spans 16 amino acids. V gave up 6 bases and J gave up 10 bases, with 27 bases separating them. The CDR3 coding sequence is TGTGCCAGCAGCCTCCAAGGCTCACGGGCAACATTGGGCCAGTACTTC. This codes for CASSLQGSRATLGQYF.

This clonotype was observed many times. The chain joins TRBV20-1 to TRBJ2-1; maybe TRBD2 (6 bases). V dropped 2 bases and J dropped 5 bases, with 10 bases sitting between them. CDR1 and CDR2 (germline): DFQATT, SNEGSKA (reference sequence). There are 13 residues in the CDR3. CDR3 amino acids: CSARPGGHNEQFF. CDR3 in DNA: TGCAGTGCTAGACCCGGAGGGCACAATGAGCAGTTCTTC.

This clonotype was detected many times. The chain joins TRBV7-9 to TRBJ2-4, with D maybe TRBD1 (5 bases). This CDR3 spans 16 amino acids. CDR1 and CDR2 (germline): SEHNR, FQNEAQ (reference sequence). V lost 5 bases, J lost 1 base, and 15 bases lay in between. CDR3 sequence: CASSDGGGAAKNIQYF. In DNA, the CDR3 is TGTGCCAGCAGCGACGGCGGTGGGGCCGCCAAAAACATTCAGTACTTC.

This clonotype turned up a few times. The chain has TRBV7-2 and TRBJ1-2; 9 bases align to TRBD1. The CDR3 is 16 residues long. Germline V gives CDR1 SGHTA, CDR2 FQGNSA. V lost 6 bases, J lost 3 bases, and 11 bases stayed unmatched. The CDR3, as DNA: TGTGCCAGCAGGGTACAGGGGGCCCTCCAAGACTATGGCTACACCTTC. The encoded protein is CASRVQGALQDYGYTF.

At least ten counts were recorded for this clonotype. This rearrangement joins TRBV6-5 to TRBJ1-1; TRBD1 is a possible D gene (6 bases). V lost 2 bases to trimming and J lost 6 bases, with 19 bases between them. This CDR3 is 16 amino acids long. Germline values: CDR1 MNHEY, CDR2 SVGAGI. The CDR3 region is CASSYLPTGEWAEAFF. The CDR3 DNA reads as TGTGCCAGCAGTTACCTCCCGACAGGAGAGTGGGCTGAAGCTTTCTTT.

This clonotype was detected many times. The J gene is TRBJ2-1, the V gene TRBV10-3; a possible D gene is TRBD2 (5 bases). CDR1 and CDR2 from the germline V gene are ENHRY and SYGVKD. V shed 8 bases and J shed 8 bases, with 13 bases lying between them. The CDR3 sequence is 12 residues long. The CDR3 sequence is CAIWQAGDEQFF. CDR3 in DNA: TGTGCCATCTGGCAGGCGGGTGATGAGCAGTTCTTC.

This clonotype was observed a few times. V and J are TRBV11-2 and TRBJ1-2, with no clear D. Germline CDR1 reads SGHAT; CDR2 reads FQNNGV. This CDR3 is 11 amino acids long. V lost 3 bases and J lost 8, with 7 bases in between. In DNA form, the CDR3 reads TGTGCCAGCAGCTTGACGAGGGGCTACACCTTC. Encoded protein: CASSLTRGYTF.

V usage is TRBV19 and J usage is TRBJ1-5; D is perhaps TRBD1 (5 bases). Germline V gives CDR1 LNHDA, CDR2 SQIVND (reference sequence). This CDR3 is 14 amino acids long. V gave up 6 bases and J gave up 1 base, with 10 bases separating them. The CDR3 region is CASRAGSSNQPQHF. The CDR3 region has the DNA TGTGCCAGTAGGGCAGGGTCGAGCAATCAGCCCCAGCATTTT. Supplemented by reference TRBV19 and TRBJ1-5, the full variable domain reads DGGITQSPKYLFRKEGQNVTLSCEQNLNHDAMYWYRQDPGQGLRLIYYSQIVNDFQKGDIAEGYSVSREKKESFPLTVTSAQKNPTAFYLCASRAGSSNQPQHFGDGTRLSIL.

A remark on this clonotype: This may stem from a read error, because a much larger clone lies one nucleotide away. This chain joins TRBV12-3 or TRBV12-4 and TRBJ2-2, with D perhaps TRBD1 (5 bases). The CDR3 extends over 17 amino acids. Deletions cut 5 bases from V and 4 bases from J, with 20 bases between. Here the CDR3 reads CASSNSTAYSTTGELFF. The DNA for the CDR3 is TGTGCCAGCAGTAACTCGACAGCCTATTCGACCACCGGGGAGCTGTTTTTT.

This clonotype was seen a handful of times. The V gene is TRBV27, the J gene TRBJ2-7; 11 bases are shared with TRBD1. The CDR3 has 14 residues. Germline CDR1 and CDR2: MNHEY and SMNVEV (reference sequence). The J segment lost 4 bases and the V segment lost 6 bases, leaving 5 bases of the junction unmatched. This CDR3 reads CASRLGQGAYEQYF. CDR3 sequence (DNA): TGTGCCAGCAGGCTAGGACAGGGGGCTTACGAGCAGTACTTC.

This clonotype has ten or more counts. The chain couples TRBV28 to TRBJ1-2; D perhaps matches TRBD1 (5 bases). Germline V gene data show CDR1 as MDHEN and CDR2 as SYDVKM. This CDR3 is 14 amino acids long. Trimming took 5 bases from V and 0 from J, leaving 10 bases between them. CDR3 sequence: CASSTRQTNYGYTF. For the CDR3, the DNA is TGTGCCAGCAGTACGCGACAGACTAACTATGGCTACACCTTC.

This clonotype occurred many times. The chain has TRBV20-1 and TRBJ2-1, with a weak D call TRBD1 (5 bases). This CDR3 has 15 amino acids. The V gene lost 2 bases and the J gene lost 5 bases, with 16 bases spanning the gap. Germline V CDR1 and CDR2: DFQATT, SNEGSKA (reference sequence). CDR3: CSARYRALGDNEQFF. DNA of the CDR3: TGCAGTGCTAGATACCGGGCCCTAGGGGACAATGAGCAGTTCTTC.

The genes are TRBV7-3 and TRBJ2-5, with 9 bases aligning to TRBD2. Per germline, CDR1 SGHTA and CDR2 FQGTGA. The CDR3 spans 15 residues. J was trimmed by 5 bases and V by 4 bases; bases with no gene match: 8. CDR3 nucleotides: TGTGCCAGCAGCTCGCGGGGGGGGGCAGGCGAGACCCAGTACTTC. Amino acids: CASSSRGGAGETQYF.

This clonotype was seen at least ten times. The rearrangement links TRBV5-1 to TRBJ2-1; possibly TRBD1 or TRBD2 for D (6 bases each). The CDR3 is made up of 15 amino acids. V dropped 3 bases and J dropped 0 bases, with 10 bases sitting between them. From germline, CDR1 is SGHRS and CDR2 YFSETQ. The CDR3 here is CASSSRGDSYNEQFF. The CDR3 DNA reads TGCGCCAGCAGCTCGAGGGGGGACTCCTACAATGAGCAGTTCTTC.

The chain couples TRBV3-1 to TRBJ2-1, with 14 bases aligning to TRBD2. The trim removed 11 bases at V and 8 bases at J, leaving 20 bases unmatched. Germline loops: CDR1 LGHDT, CDR2 YNNKEL (reference sequence). The length of the CDR3 is 18 residues. The DNA of the CDR3 is TGTGCCTTCTGCCCCACGCCGGGGACTAGCGGGAGAGGCGATGAGCAGTTCTTC. Translation gives CAFCPTPGTSGRGDEQFF.

This clonotype appeared a few times. The rearrangement uses TRBV6-1 and TRBJ1-2; no reliable D call. V gave up 3 bases and J gave up 4 bases, with 0 bases separating them. CDR3 length equals 10 residues. Germline V gene data show CDR1 as MNHNS and CDR2 as SASEGT. The CDR3 protein is CASSDYGYTF. DNA for the CDR3: TGTGCCAGCAGTGACTATGGCTACACCTTC.

This clonotype was observed at least ten times. This chain links TRBV28 with TRBJ1-4; the D gene is possibly TRBD1 (6 bases). Deletions cut 7 bases from V and 5 bases from J, with 11 bases between. In germline, CDR1 is MDHEN, CDR2 SYDVKM. This CDR3 spans 13 amino acids. The DNA for the CDR3 is TGTGCCAGCATGGAGGGGGGGAATGAAAAACTGTTTTTT. Translation: CASMEGGNEKLFF.

This clonotype was observed at least ten times. V usage is TRBV7-9 and J usage is TRBJ2-1; D is unclear. Germline lookup yields CDR1 SEHNR and CDR2 FQNEAQ (reference sequence). Trimming shortened V by 5 bases and J by 8 bases, and 16 bases separated the two germline ends. The CDR3 contains 14 residues. As DNA, the CDR3 is TGTGCCAGCAGCCGTATAGACGCCGGCGATGAGCAGTTCTTC. Amino acid sequence: CASSRIDAGDEQFF.

This clonotype was detected ten times or more. The chain uses TRBV6-5 and TRBJ1-6, with unresolved D. Trimming shortened V by 0 bases and J by 4 bases, and 10 bases separated the two germline ends. The CDR3 length is 16 residues. Germline-derived CDR1 and CDR2 are MNHEY and SVGAGI. CDR3 protein: CASSYSAANYNSPLHF. As DNA, the CDR3 is TGTGCCAGCAGTTACTCGGCAGCGAATTATAATTCACCCCTCCACTTT.

The table lists this clonotype with many counts. V gene TRBV11-2 combines with J gene TRBJ1-2; D ambiguous. The V end lost 4 bases, the J end lost 7 bases, and 16 bases lay between the germline ends. This CDR3 is 14 amino acids long. Germline V gene data show CDR1 as SGHAT and CDR2 as FQNNGV. CDR3 sequence reads: CASSSDVARPGYTF. The CDR3 nucleotides read TGTGCCAGCAGCTCGGACGTGGCTCGACCTGGCTACACCTTC.

This clonotype was found many times. The rearrangement links TRBV5-1 to TRBJ2-3; TRBD2 matches 8 bases. The CDR3 has 14 residues. Germline V CDR1 and CDR2: SGHRS, YFSETQ. The CDR3 is CAEPGGPVTDTQYF. The CDR3 coding sequence is TGCGCAGAACCGGGAGGGCCCGTCACAGATACGCAGTATTTT.

Ten or more counts support this clonotype. This chain links TRBV4-3 with TRBJ2-3, with 8 bases identical to TRBD2. V trimming: 0 bases; J trimming: 1 base; junction bases outside the gene matches: 3. Germline V gene sequence: CDR1 LGHNA, CDR2 YSLEER. CDR3 length: 16 residues. This chain's CDR3 is CASSQEGAGGTDTQYF. CDR3 bases: TGCGCCAGCAGCCAAGAGGGAGCGGGAGGCACAGATACGCAGTATTTT.

This clonotype appeared many times. This chain joins TRBV20-1 and TRBJ2-3; unclear D gene. Germline-derived CDR1 and CDR2 are DFQATT and SNEGSKA (reference sequence). V lost 1 base to trimming and J lost 2 bases, with 10 bases between them. The CDR3 runs 14 residues. CDR3 DNA sequence: TGCAGTGCTAGAGGGGCTACCCTCACAGATACGCAGTATTTT. It translates to CSARGATLTDTQYF.

Comments on this clonotype: This may come from a read error, since a much larger clone is one base off. The chain recombines TRBV9 with TRBJ2-3; the match to TRBD1 covers 9 bases. The V segment lost 4 bases and the J segment 6 bases; nucleotides outside the gene matches: 12. CDR1 is SGDLS and CDR2 is YYNGEE in the germline V gene. This CDR3 comprises 16 residues. CDR3 in amino acids: CASSPTGTGSPDTQYF. The CDR3, as DNA: TGTGCCAGCAGCCCAACCGGGACAGGGAGCCCCGATACGCAGTATTTT.